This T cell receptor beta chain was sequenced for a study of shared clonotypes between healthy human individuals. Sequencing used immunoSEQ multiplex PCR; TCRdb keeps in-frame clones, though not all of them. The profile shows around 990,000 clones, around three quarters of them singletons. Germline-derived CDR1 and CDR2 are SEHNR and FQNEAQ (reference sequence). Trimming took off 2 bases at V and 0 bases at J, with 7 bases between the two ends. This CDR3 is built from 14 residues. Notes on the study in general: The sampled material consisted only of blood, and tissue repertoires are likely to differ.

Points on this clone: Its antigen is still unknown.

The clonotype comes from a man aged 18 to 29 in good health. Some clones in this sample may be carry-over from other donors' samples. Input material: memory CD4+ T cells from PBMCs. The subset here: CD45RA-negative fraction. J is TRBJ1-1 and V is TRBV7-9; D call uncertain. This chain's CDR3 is CASSLQTVNTEAFF. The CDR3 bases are TGTGCCAGCAGCTTACAGACCGTGAACACTGAAGCTTTCTTT.